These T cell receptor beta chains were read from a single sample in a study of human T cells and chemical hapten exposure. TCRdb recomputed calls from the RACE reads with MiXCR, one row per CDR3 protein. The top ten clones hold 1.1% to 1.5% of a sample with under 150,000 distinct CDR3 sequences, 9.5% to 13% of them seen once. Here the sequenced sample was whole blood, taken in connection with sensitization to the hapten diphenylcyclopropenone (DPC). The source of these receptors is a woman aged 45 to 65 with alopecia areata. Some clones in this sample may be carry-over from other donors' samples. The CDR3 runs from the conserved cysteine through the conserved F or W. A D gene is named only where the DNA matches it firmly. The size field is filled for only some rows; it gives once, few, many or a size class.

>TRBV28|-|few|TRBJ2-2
CASSFGGELFF
TGTGCCAGCAGTTTCGGAGGGGAGCTGTTTTTT
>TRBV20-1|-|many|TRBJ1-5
CSARGSSNQPQHF
TGCAGTGCTAGAGGTAGTTCCAATCAGCCCCAGCATTTT
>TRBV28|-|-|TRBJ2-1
CASSSLSGQSYNEQFF
TGTGCCAGCAGTTCCCTAAGCGGACAGTCCTACAATGAGCAGTTCTTC
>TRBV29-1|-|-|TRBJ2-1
CSVAFRRARNEQFF
TGCAGCGTTGCTTTCCGGAGGGCGAGGAATGAGCAGTTCTTC
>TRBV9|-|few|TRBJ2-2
CASSPDRRAGELFF
TGTGCCAGCAGTCCTGACCGGCGGGCGGGGGAGCTGTTTTTT
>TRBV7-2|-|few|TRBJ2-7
CASSLARQVLSYEQYF
TGTGCCAGCAGCTTAGCGCGTCAGGTACTCTCCTACGAGCAGTACTTC
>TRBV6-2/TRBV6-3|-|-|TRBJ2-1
CASPYNEQFF
TGTGCCAGCCCATACAATGAGCAGTTCTTC
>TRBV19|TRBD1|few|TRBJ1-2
CASTTTGGSYGYTF
TGTGCCAGTACCACCACAGGGGGCTCATATGGCTACACCTTC
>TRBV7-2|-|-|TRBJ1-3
CASSSGPSSGNTIYF
TGTGCCAGCAGCTCGGGACCAAGCTCTGGAAACACCATATATTTT
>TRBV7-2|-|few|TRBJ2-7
CASSLGGQSYEQYF
TGTGCCAGCAGCTTAGGGGGGCAGTCCTACGAGCAGTACTTC
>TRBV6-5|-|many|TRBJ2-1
CASGGSSYNEQFF
TGTGCCAGCGGGGGGTCCTCCTACAATGAGCAGTTCTTC
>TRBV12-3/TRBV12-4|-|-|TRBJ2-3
CASSLYGVEDTQYF
TGTGCCAGCAGTTTATACGGGGTCGAAGATACGCAGTATTTT
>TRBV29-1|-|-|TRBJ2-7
CSTLGGRGYEQYF
TGCAGCACTTTGGGGGGCAGGGGGTACGAGCAGTACTTC
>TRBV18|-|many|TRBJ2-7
CASSPTRTASAGRPYEQYF
TGTGCCAGCTCACCAACCCGGACAGCCTCAGCGGGCCGCCCCTACGAGCAGTACTTC
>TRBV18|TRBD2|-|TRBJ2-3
CASSPNGAGSTDTQYF
TGTGCCAGCTCCCCTAACGGAGCGGGAAGCACAGATACGCAGTATTTT
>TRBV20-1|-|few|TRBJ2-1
CSAIYNEQFF
TGCAGTGCCATCTACAATGAGCAGTTCTTC
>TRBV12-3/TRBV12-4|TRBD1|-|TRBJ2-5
CASSPGTGQETQYF
TGTGCCAGCAGCCCCGGGACAGGGCAAGAGACCCAGTACTTC
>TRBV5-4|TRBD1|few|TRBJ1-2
CASSLVFQGALGYTF
TGTGCCAGCAGCTTAGTGTTCCAGGGGGCGCTCGGCTACACCTTC
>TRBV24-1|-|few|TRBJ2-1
CATSDPRTAYNEQFF
TGTGCCACCAGTGATCCCAGGACAGCTTACAATGAGCAGTTCTTC
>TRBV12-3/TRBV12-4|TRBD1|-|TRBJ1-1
CASSLAAGGSEAFF
TGTGCCAGCAGTTTAGCGGCAGGGGGCTCTGAAGCTTTCTTT
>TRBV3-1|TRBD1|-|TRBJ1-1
CASSLYRGAEAFF
TGTGCCAGCAGCCTGTACAGGGGCGCTGAAGCTTTCTTT
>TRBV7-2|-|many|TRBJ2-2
CASSLDLNTGELFF
TGTGCCAGCAGCTTGGACTTGAACACCGGGGAGCTGTTTTTT
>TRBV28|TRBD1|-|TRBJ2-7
CASRPTGGRYEQYF
TGTGCCAGCAGACCAACAGGGGGCAGGTACGAGCAGTACTTC
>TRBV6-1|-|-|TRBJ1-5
CASSEGANSNQPQHF
TGTGCCAGCAGTGAGGGTGCCAACTCCAATCAGCCCCAGCATTTT
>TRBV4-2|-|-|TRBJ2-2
CASSQDPYSNTGELFF
TGTGCCAGCAGCCAAGATCCATACAGCAACACCGGGGAGCTGTTTTTT
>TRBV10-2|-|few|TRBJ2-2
CASRSSGLGGTGELFF
TGCGCCAGCAGGTCCAGCGGGCTCGGTGGCACCGGGGAGCTGTTTTTT
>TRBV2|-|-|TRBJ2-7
CASSARKGPYYEQYF
TGTGCCAGCAGTGCCCGAAAGGGGCCCTACTACGAGCAGTACTTC
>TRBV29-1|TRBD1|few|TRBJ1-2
CSARRDSLYGYTF
TGCAGCGCCCGGCGGGACAGCCTCTATGGCTACACCTTC
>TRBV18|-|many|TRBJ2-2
CASSPLNTGELFF
TGTGCCAGCTCACCCTTAAACACCGGGGAGCTGTTTTTT
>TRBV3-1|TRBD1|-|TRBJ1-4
CASSSRDSPVTNEKLFF
TGTGCCAGCAGCTCAAGGGACAGCCCTGTAACTAATGAAAAACTGTTTTTT
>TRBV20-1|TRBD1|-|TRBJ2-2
CSARGQGRTGELFF
TGCAGTGCTAGGGGACAGGGGAGGACCGGGGAGCTGTTTTTT
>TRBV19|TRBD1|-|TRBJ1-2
CARISYRGIKNGYTF
TGTGCCAGGATAAGCTACAGGGGAATAAAGAATGGCTACACCTTC
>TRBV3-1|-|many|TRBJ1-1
CASSQELMGGQNTEAFF
TGTGCCAGCAGCCAAGAGTTAATGGGAGGCCAGAACACTGAAGCTTTCTTT
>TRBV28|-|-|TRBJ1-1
CASGNTEAFF
TGTGCCAGCGGGAACACTGAAGCTTTCTTT
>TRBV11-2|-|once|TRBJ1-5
CASSLGPGTDQPQHF
TGTGCCAGCAGCTTAGGACCAGGGACTGATCAGCCCCAGCATTTT
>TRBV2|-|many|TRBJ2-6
CASMNGVTGANVLTF
TGTGCCAGCATGAACGGGGTCACTGGGGCCAACGTCCTGACTTTC
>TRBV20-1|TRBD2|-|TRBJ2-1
CSARDAGLAGDYEQFF
TGCAGTGCTAGAGATGCGGGACTAGCGGGAGACTATGAGCAGTTCTTC
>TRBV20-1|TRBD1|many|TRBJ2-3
CSANYPRGLPDTQYF
TGCAGTGCTAATTATCCCAGGGGGCTGCCAGATACGCAGTATTTT
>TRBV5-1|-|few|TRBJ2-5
CASSLAPQKETQYF
TGCGCCAGCAGCTTGGCCCCCCAAAAAGAGACCCAGTACTTC
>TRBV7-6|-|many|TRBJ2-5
CASSLGVQETQYF
TGTGCCAGCAGCTTAGGAGTACAAGAGACCCAGTACTTC
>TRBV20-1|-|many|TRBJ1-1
CSATLNQEAFF
TGCAGTGCAACCCTAAACCAAGAAGCTTTCTTT
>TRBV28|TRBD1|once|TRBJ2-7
CASSFAGQGMGEQYF
TGTGCCAGCAGTTTTGCGGGACAGGGGATGGGCGAGCAGTACTTC
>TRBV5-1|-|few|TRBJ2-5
CASYAGPQETQYF
TGCGCCTCATATGCGGGACCTCAAGAGACCCAGTACTTC
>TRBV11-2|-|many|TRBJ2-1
CASSLDLILNEQFF
TGTGCCAGCAGCTTGGACCTTATCCTAAATGAGCAGTTCTTC
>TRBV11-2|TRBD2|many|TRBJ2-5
CASSLGVTGTRPGTQYF
TGTGCCAGCAGCTTAGGCGTGACCGGGACTAGACCAGGGACCCAGTACTTC
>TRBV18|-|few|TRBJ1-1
CASGTQNTEAFF
TGTGCCAGCGGTACTCAGAACACTGAAGCTTTCTTT
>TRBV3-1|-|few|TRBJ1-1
CASSQLQGEAFF
TGTGCCAGCAGCCAATTGCAGGGTGAAGCTTTCTTT
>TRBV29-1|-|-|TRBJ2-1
CSAGPGPQQFF
TGCAGCGCCGGACCGGGACCCCAGCAGTTCTTC
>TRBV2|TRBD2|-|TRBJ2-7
CATRLSGGSVEQYF
TGTGCCACCCGACTTAGCGGGGGGTCTGTGGAGCAGTACTTC
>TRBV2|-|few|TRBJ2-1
CASKGGWNEQFF
TGTGCCAGCAAAGGCGGATGGAATGAGCAGTTCTTC
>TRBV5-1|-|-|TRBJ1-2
CASSLATEHYGYTF
TGCGCCAGCAGCTTGGCGACAGAACACTATGGCTACACCTTC
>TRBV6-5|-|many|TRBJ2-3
CASSYSRVLSTDTQYF
TGTGCCAGCAGTTACTCGAGGGTGTTAAGCACAGATACGCAGTATTTT
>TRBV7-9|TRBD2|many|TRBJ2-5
CASSLVVAGGETQYF
TGTGCCAGCAGCTTAGTTGTGGCGGGAGGTGAGACCCAGTACTTC
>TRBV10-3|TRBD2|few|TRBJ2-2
CAVSPSGEVTGELFF
TGTGCCGTCAGTCCTAGCGGGGAGGTCACCGGGGAGCTGTTTTTT
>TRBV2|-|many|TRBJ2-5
CASRPSPGRSETQYF
TGTGCCAGCAGGCCCAGTCCGGGACGATCGGAGACCCAGTACTTC
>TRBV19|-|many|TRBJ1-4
CASIGWGKGEEKLFF
TGTGCCAGTATCGGATGGGGAAAAGGGGAGGAAAAACTGTTTTTT
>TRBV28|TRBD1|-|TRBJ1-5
CASSLSPGQGNQPQHF
TGTGCCAGCAGTTTATCCCCGGGACAGGGCAATCAGCCCCAGCATTTT
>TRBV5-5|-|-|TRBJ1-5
CASSQGTDNSNQPQHF
TGTGCCAGCAGCCAGGGGACGGACAATAGCAATCAGCCCCAGCATTTT
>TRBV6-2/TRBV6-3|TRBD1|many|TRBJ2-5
CASCPGGSLETQYF
TGTGCCAGCTGCCCAGGGGGCTCTTTGGAGACCCAGTACTTC